These T cell receptor beta chains were read from a single sample in a study of T cells in Graves' hyperthyroidism and ophthalmopathy. TCRdb re-analysed the multiplex PCR reads in MiXCR, keeping a single row per CDR3 protein. The sample holds about 590,000 distinct CDR3 sequences, approximately 14% seen once. Sequencing was performed on blood. Receptor source: a woman in her twenties or thirties with Graves' hyperthyroidism. Both conserved end residues are part of each CDR3. D genes are given only for firm matches. Expanded clones get a size class; other rows say once, few or many, or leave the size out.

CDR3 DNA: TGTGCCAGCTCGGAACAAACCTATAATTCACCCCTCCACTTT
CDR3 protein: CASSEQTYNSPLHF
V gene: TRBV3-1
D gene: NA
J gene: TRBJ1-6
clone size: NA

CDR3 DNA: TGTGCCAGCAGCCTCCACCAGGGGATATACGAGCAGTACTTC
CDR3 protein: CASSLHQGIYEQYF
V gene: TRBV7-9
D gene: NA
J gene: TRBJ2-7
clone size: many

CDR3 DNA: TGTGCCAGCAGCCCCCAGGGGGGTCCTCGGTCCAATCAGCCCCAGCATTTT
CDR3 protein: CASSPQGGPRSNQPQHF
V gene: TRBV6-1
D gene: TRBD1
J gene: TRBJ1-5
clone size: few

CDR3 DNA: TGTGCCAGCAACTTACCCCGGGGGAGGGGTGGCGTAGTCAATGAGCAGTTCTTC
CDR3 protein: CASNLPRGRGGVVNEQFF
V gene: TRBV12-3/TRBV12-4
D gene: TRBD2
J gene: TRBJ2-1
clone size: NA

CDR3 DNA: TGTGCCAGCAGTTACTCGGTTAGGGGAGATACGCAGTATTTT
CDR3 protein: CASSYSVRGDTQYF
V gene: TRBV6-6
D gene: NA
J gene: TRBJ2-3
clone size: many

CDR3 DNA: TGTGCCAGCAGCCATGGGACTACCTCTCCCTCTGGGGCCAACGTCCTGACTTTC
CDR3 protein: CASSHGTTSPSGANVLTF
V gene: TRBV14
D gene: TRBD2
J gene: TRBJ2-6
clone size: NA

CDR3 DNA: TGCAGTGCGGGTAGGGGGGGTTCTGGAAACACCATATATTTT
CDR3 protein: CSAGRGGSGNTIYF
V gene: TRBV20-1
D gene: NA
J gene: TRBJ1-3
clone size: NA

CDR3 DNA: TGTGCCAGCCGCCGGGGGGGTCCCAATCAGCCCCAGCATTTT
CDR3 protein: CASRRGGPNQPQHF
V gene: TRBV6-1
D gene: NA
J gene: TRBJ1-5
clone size: many

CDR3 DNA: TGTGCCAGCTCACCACCGGGACAGGCTAGCAATCAGCCCCAGCATTTT
CDR3 protein: CASSPPGQASNQPQHF
V gene: TRBV18
D gene: TRBD1
J gene: TRBJ1-5
clone size: few

CDR3 DNA: TGCAGTGCAACCGGGACTAGCGGGAGGTGGGCTGAGCAGTTCTTC
CDR3 protein: CSATGTSGRWAEQFF
V gene: TRBV20-1
D gene: TRBD2
J gene: TRBJ2-1
clone size: many

CDR3 DNA: TGCAGTGCCCCGGTGAGCGCGGGGGCTCTCTCCTACAATGAGCAGTTCTTC
CDR3 protein: CSAPVSAGALSYNEQFF
V gene: TRBV20-1
D gene: NA
J gene: TRBJ2-1
clone size: many

CDR3 DNA: TGTGCCAGCAGTTCACTAGCGGGAGTTTTGGCAGATACGCAGTATTTT
CDR3 protein: CASSSLAGVLADTQYF
V gene: TRBV27
D gene: TRBD2
J gene: TRBJ2-3
clone size: many

CDR3 DNA: TGCAGCGTTCGTCCCGGGACTAGCGGGAGGGATACGCAGTATTTT
CDR3 protein: CSVRPGTSGRDTQYF
V gene: TRBV29-1
D gene: TRBD2
J gene: TRBJ2-3
clone size: many

CDR3 DNA: TGTGCCAGCAGTTCAACAGGCCTTATGGTGCAGTACTTC
CDR3 protein: CASSSTGLMVQYF
V gene: TRBV27
D gene: NA
J gene: TRBJ2-7
clone size: many

CDR3 DNA: TGTGCCAGCAGCCGACTAGGGGGGGATGAGCAGTTCTTC
CDR3 protein: CASSRLGGDEQFF
V gene: TRBV3-1
D gene: NA
J gene: TRBJ2-1
clone size: many

CDR3 DNA: TGCGCCAGCAGACCAGATAGCGGGAGTTACGAGCAGTACTTC
CDR3 protein: CASRPDSGSYEQYF
V gene: TRBV4-1
D gene: TRBD2
J gene: TRBJ2-7
clone size: NA

CDR3 DNA: TGTGCCAGCAGTTACATCCGGGGGGCGATGACTGAAGCTTTCTTT
CDR3 protein: CASSYIRGAMTEAFF
V gene: TRBV6-9
D gene: NA
J gene: TRBJ1-1
clone size: NA

CDR3 DNA: TGCGCCAGCAATTTGGGCGGGAGTTCCTACGAGCAGTACTTC
CDR3 protein: CASNLGGSSYEQYF
V gene: TRBV10-2
D gene: TRBD2
J gene: TRBJ2-7
clone size: NA

CDR3 DNA: TGTGCCAGCAGTGAATGGGCAGTGAACAATCAGCCCCAGCATTTT
CDR3 protein: CASSEWAVNNQPQHF
V gene: TRBV6-1
D gene: NA
J gene: TRBJ1-5
clone size: many

CDR3 DNA: TGTGCCAGCAGACGGGACAGGGAGGAATTGATTGACAATCAGCCCCAGCATTTT
CDR3 protein: CASRRDREELIDNQPQHF
V gene: TRBV11-2
D gene: TRBD1
J gene: TRBJ1-5
clone size: many

CDR3 DNA: TGCGCCAGCAGCCAAGACGCCAGCCCAGGGGCTTATGGCTACACCTTC
CDR3 protein: CASSQDASPGAYGYTF
V gene: TRBV4-1
D gene: NA
J gene: TRBJ1-2
clone size: NA

CDR3 DNA: TGTGCCAGCAGGTCCTCCAAGGGACCTAGGACAGATACGCAGTATTTT
CDR3 protein: CASRSSKGPRTDTQYF
V gene: TRBV6-1
D gene: NA
J gene: TRBJ2-3
clone size: many

CDR3 DNA: TGCAGTGCTAGTCTGACTAGGACAGGGACCCAGTACTTC
CDR3 protein: CSASLTRTGTQYF
V gene: TRBV20-1
D gene: NA
J gene: TRBJ2-5
clone size: NA

CDR3 DNA: TGTGCCAGCTCACCACCGCCTCCTAGCGGGAGGAGCACCGGGGAGCTGTTTTTT
CDR3 protein: CASSPPPPSGRSTGELFF
V gene: TRBV18
D gene: TRBD2
J gene: TRBJ2-2
clone size: NA

CDR3 DNA: TGCGCCAGCAGCCAAGTCACAGCGAATGAGCAGTTCTTC
CDR3 protein: CASSQVTANEQFF
V gene: TRBV4-1
D gene: NA
J gene: TRBJ2-1
clone size: many

CDR3 DNA: TGCAGTGCTACGACCGGGACTAGCGTCGAGCAGTACTTC
CDR3 protein: CSATTGTSVEQYF
V gene: TRBV20-1
D gene: TRBD2
J gene: TRBJ2-7
clone size: NA

CDR3 DNA: TGTGCCAGCAGTGAAGCAGGCGGGGCAGGCGAGCAGTTCTTC
CDR3 protein: CASSEAGGAGEQFF
V gene: TRBV2
D gene: NA
J gene: TRBJ2-1
clone size: many

CDR3 DNA: TGTGCCAGCAGCTTGTGGGGAGACACTGGAAACACCATATATTTT
CDR3 protein: CASSLWGDTGNTIYF
V gene: TRBV5-6
D gene: NA
J gene: TRBJ1-3
clone size: NA

CDR3 DNA: TGCAGCGTTGAGGGCAGGGTATATGAGCAGTACTTC
CDR3 protein: CSVEGRVYEQYF
V gene: TRBV29-1
D gene: NA
J gene: TRBJ2-7
clone size: NA

CDR3 DNA: TGTGCCAGCAAACCACCACGGGAGGGCCCGGATACGCAGTATTTT
CDR3 protein: CASKPPREGPDTQYF
V gene: TRBV7-2
D gene: TRBD2
J gene: TRBJ2-3
clone size: many

CDR3 DNA: TGTGCCAGCAGCGTAGGTGTACTAGCGGGACCCTACGAGCAGTACTTC
CDR3 protein: CASSVGVLAGPYEQYF
V gene: TRBV9
D gene: TRBD2
J gene: TRBJ2-7
clone size: NA

CDR3 DNA: TGTGCCAGCAGTCGACTGGGGCTAGATTCCCACAATGAGCAGTTCTTC
CDR3 protein: CASSRLGLDSHNEQFF
V gene: TRBV27
D gene: NA
J gene: TRBJ2-1
clone size: many

CDR3 DNA: TGCAGTGCTAGCGGTGAGACCCAGTACTTC
CDR3 protein: CSASGETQYF
V gene: TRBV20-1
D gene: NA
J gene: TRBJ2-5
clone size: many

CDR3 DNA: TGCAGTGCTAGTCGTGATCAGGGGAACACTGAAGCTTTCTTT
CDR3 protein: CSASRDQGNTEAFF
V gene: TRBV20-1
D gene: NA
J gene: TRBJ1-1
clone size: NA

CDR3 DNA: TGTGCCTGGAGTGGTAGGGGCTCCTACGAGCAGTACTTC
CDR3 protein: CAWSGRGSYEQYF
V gene: TRBV30
D gene: NA
J gene: TRBJ2-7
clone size: many

CDR3 DNA: TGTGCCACTTGGACTAGCCGGAACACCGGGGAGCTGTTTTTT
CDR3 protein: CATWTSRNTGELFF
V gene: TRBV27
D gene: TRBD2
J gene: TRBJ2-2
clone size: NA

CDR3 DNA: TGTGCCTGGGGCAGGGGCCATGGGGAGACCCAGTACTTC
CDR3 protein: CAWGRGHGETQYF
V gene: TRBV30
D gene: NA
J gene: TRBJ2-5
clone size: many

CDR3 DNA: TGTGCCAGCAGTTTATCCCAGGACAATGAGCAGTTCTTC
CDR3 protein: CASSLSQDNEQFF
V gene: TRBV27
D gene: NA
J gene: TRBJ2-1
clone size: few

CDR3 DNA: TGTGCCACCGGGACAGGGGAGGGGAGCAATCAGCCCCAGCATTTT
CDR3 protein: CATGTGEGSNQPQHF
V gene: TRBV24-1
D gene: TRBD1
J gene: TRBJ1-5
clone size: NA

CDR3 DNA: TGTGCCAGCAGCTTAGGGACAGTTGAGCAGTACTTC
CDR3 protein: CASSLGTVEQYF
V gene: TRBV7-2
D gene: NA
J gene: TRBJ2-7
clone size: many

CDR3 DNA: TGTGCCAGCAGCCCCACCCCAATAGCGGAACCCTCCTACGAGCAGTACTTC
CDR3 protein: CASSPTPIAEPSYEQYF
V gene: TRBV6-1
D gene: NA
J gene: TRBJ2-7
clone size: NA

CDR3 DNA: TGTGCCAGCACTCGAACGCGACAGGGAACCGGCGAGCAGTACTTC
CDR3 protein: CASTRTRQGTGEQYF
V gene: TRBV28
D gene: TRBD1
J gene: TRBJ2-7
clone size: many

CDR3 DNA: TGCGCCAGCAGCTCTGCCGGGGCTCGGGACGAGCAGTACTTC
CDR3 protein: CASSSAGARDEQYF
V gene: TRBV5-1
D gene: NA
J gene: TRBJ2-7
clone size: many

CDR3 DNA: TGTGCCAGCAGTTTGCTGAACACTGAAGCTTTCTTT
CDR3 protein: CASSLLNTEAFF
V gene: TRBV28
D gene: NA
J gene: TRBJ1-1
clone size: many

CDR3 DNA: TGCGCCAGCAGCCAATTACTAGCGTTAAGCACAGATACGCAGTATTTT
CDR3 protein: CASSQLLALSTDTQYF
V gene: TRBV4-3
D gene: TRBD2
J gene: TRBJ2-3
clone size: NA

CDR3 DNA: TGTGCCAGCAGCCCTCTCGGGACAGGGATTGAAAAACTGTTTTTT
CDR3 protein: CASSPLGTGIEKLFF
V gene: TRBV28
D gene: TRBD1
J gene: TRBJ1-4
clone size: many

CDR3 DNA: TGTGCCAGCAGCTTATTCCAGACGGCGAACACCGGGGAGCTGTTTTTT
CDR3 protein: CASSLFQTANTGELFF
V gene: TRBV11-2
D gene: NA
J gene: TRBJ2-2
clone size: NA

CDR3 DNA: TGCGCCAGCAGCCAAGGCAACGTGGGGGGGTACGATTCACCCCTCCACTTT
CDR3 protein: CASSQGNVGGYDSPLHF
V gene: TRBV4-1
D gene: NA
J gene: TRBJ1-6
clone size: NA

CDR3 DNA: TGCAGTGCTAGGGGACTAGCGGCCTACGAGCAGTACTTC
CDR3 protein: CSARGLAAYEQYF
V gene: TRBV20-1
D gene: TRBD2
J gene: TRBJ2-7
clone size: many